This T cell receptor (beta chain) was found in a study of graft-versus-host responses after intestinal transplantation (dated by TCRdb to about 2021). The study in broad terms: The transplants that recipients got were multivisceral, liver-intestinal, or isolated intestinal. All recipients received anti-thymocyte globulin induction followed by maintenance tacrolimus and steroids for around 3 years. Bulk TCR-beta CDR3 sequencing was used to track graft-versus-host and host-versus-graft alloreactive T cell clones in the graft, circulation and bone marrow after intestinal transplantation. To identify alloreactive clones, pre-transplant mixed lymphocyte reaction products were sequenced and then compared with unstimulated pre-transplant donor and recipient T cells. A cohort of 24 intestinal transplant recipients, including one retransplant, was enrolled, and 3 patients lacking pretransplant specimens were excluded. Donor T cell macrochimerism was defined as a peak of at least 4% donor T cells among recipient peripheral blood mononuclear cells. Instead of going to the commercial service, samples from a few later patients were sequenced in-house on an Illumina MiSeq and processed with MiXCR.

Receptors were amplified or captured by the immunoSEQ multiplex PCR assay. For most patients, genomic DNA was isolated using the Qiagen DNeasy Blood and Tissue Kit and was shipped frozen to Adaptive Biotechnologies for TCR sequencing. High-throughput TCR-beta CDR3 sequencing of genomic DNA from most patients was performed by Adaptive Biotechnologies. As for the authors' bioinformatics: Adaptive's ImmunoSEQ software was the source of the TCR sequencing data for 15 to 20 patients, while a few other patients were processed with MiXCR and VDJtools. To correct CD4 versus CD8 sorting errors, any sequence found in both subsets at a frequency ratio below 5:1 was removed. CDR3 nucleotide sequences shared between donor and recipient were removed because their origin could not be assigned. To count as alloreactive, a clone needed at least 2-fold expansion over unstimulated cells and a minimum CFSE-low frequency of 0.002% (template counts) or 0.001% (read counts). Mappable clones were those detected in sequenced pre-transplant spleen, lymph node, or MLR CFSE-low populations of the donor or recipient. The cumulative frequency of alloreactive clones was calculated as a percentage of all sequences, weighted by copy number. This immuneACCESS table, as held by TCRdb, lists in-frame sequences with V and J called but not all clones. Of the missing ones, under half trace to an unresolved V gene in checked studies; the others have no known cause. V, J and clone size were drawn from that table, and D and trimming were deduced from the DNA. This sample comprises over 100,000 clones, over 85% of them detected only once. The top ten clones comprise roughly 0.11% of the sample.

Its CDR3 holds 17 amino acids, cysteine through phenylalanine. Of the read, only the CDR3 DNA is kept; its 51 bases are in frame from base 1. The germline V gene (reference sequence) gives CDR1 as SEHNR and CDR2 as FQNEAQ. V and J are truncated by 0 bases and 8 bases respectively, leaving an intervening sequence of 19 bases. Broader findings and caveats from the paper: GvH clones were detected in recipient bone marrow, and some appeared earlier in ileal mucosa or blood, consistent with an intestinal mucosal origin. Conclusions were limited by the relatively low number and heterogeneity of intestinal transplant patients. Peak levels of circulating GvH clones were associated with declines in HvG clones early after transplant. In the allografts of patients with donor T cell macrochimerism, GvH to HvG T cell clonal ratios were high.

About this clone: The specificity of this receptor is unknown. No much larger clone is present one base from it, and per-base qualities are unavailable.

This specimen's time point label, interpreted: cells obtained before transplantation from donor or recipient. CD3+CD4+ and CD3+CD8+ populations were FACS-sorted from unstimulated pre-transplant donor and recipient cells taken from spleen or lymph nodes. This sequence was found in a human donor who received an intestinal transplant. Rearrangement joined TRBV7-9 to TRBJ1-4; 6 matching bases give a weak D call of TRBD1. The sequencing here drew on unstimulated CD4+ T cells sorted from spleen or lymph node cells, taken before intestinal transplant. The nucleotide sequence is TGTGCCAGCAGCTTAGCCGGATTGATTGGGGGGCCCGAAAAACTGTTTTTT. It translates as CASSLAGLIGGPEKLFF.